The 6 T cell receptor beta chains below were found in one sample sequenced in a study of molecular identifiers for immune sequencing clone quantification. TCRdb ran MiXCR on the PCR reads and lists one entry per CDR3 protein. The table lists around 460,000 distinct CDR3 sequences, about 25% of them singletons. The sequenced sample was naive CD8+ T cells from blood, with Jurkat cell RNA spiked in. Subset defined: FACS-sorted CD8+CD4-CCR7+CD45RA+ naive T cells. The receptors stem from a human donor in good health. Some libraries in this study had Jurkat cell RNA spiked in.

There are a few counts of this clonotype. The rearrangement uses TRBV10-3 and TRBJ2-3; no firm D call. The length of the CDR3 is 14 residues. The germline gives CDR1 ENHRY, CDR2 SYGVKD. V was shortened by 0 bases and J by 1 base, with 5 bases between the two germline ends. CDR3 nucleotides: TGTGCCATCAGTGAGTCTGCACGCACAGATACGCAGTATTTT. Its translation: CAISESARTDTQYF.

CDR3 loop: CASSYTENYGYTF. CDR3 in DNA: TGTGCCAGCAGTTATACAGAAAACTATGGCTACACCTTC. V gene TRBV6-5 combines with J gene TRBJ1-2, with D unclear. The CDR3 loop spans 13 amino acids. The germline V gene encodes CDR1 MNHEY and CDR2 SVGAGI. Deletions cut 3 bases from V and 2 bases from J, with 7 bases between.

This clonotype was picked up many times. The chain uses TRBV5-5 and TRBJ1-1; D call uncertain. Germline V gene data show CDR1 as SGHKS and CDR2 as YYEKEE (reference sequence). Trimming shortened V by 2 bases and J by 0 bases, and 8 bases separated the two germline ends. This CDR3 contains 14 residues. The CDR3 DNA reads as TGTGCCAGCAGCTTCGCGGATCTGAACACTGAAGCTTTCTTT. Residues: CASSFADLNTEAFF.

This clonotype has more than one count but fewer than ten. In DNA form, the CDR3 reads TGTGCCAGCAGTTCCCTACTACCGGGACAGGGGGGCCCCTACGAGCAGTACTTC. Translating it yields CASSSLLPGQGGPYEQYF. This chain connects TRBV28 to TRBJ2-7; 11 positions agree with TRBD1. Trimming removed 4 bases from V and 2 bases from J; junction bases left unmatched: 13. This CDR3 comprises 18 residues. CDR1 is MDHEN and CDR2 is SYDVKM in the germline V gene.

The rearrangement joins TRBV6-5 to TRBJ2-1; 9 nucleotides align to TRBD2. The CDR3 sequence is 15 residues long. V shed 1 base, J shed 7 bases, and the junction held 5 bases outside the gene matches. From germline, CDR1 is MNHEY and CDR2 SVGAGI. CDR3 DNA: TGTGCCAGCAGTTACTGGGGGACTAGCAAAAATGAGCAGTTCTTC. This encodes CASSYWGTSKNEQFF.

This chain uses TRBV7-9 with TRBJ1-1; 7 bases line up with TRBD1. After removal of 4 bases from V and 9 bases from J, the junction contained 5 bases not matched to a gene. Germline V gene sequence: CDR1 SEHNR, CDR2 FQNEAQ (reference sequence). The CDR3 is 12 amino acids. As DNA, the CDR3 is TGTGCCAGCAGCTCCAAGACAGGGCAAGCTTTCTTT. It encodes CASSSKTGQAFF.